This T cell receptor beta chain is drawn from a study of T cells in localized non-small cell lung cancer. This CDR3 contains 15 residues. V was pared by 0 bases and J by 6 bases, with 6 bases of the junction left unmatched. Germline-derived CDR1 and CDR2 are GTSNPN and SVGIG (reference sequence). As to this clone: What it binds is not known.

Study findings and constraints: Without multi-region sequencing, intratumor heterogeneity could not be excluded.

Measured with immunoSEQ multiplex PCR; TCRdb has only the in-frame clones, and not every one. The sample records a few thousand clones, roughly a quarter being singletons. The chain recombines TRBV30 with TRBJ2-3; 10 bases are a match to TRBD1. The sequences come from normal lung tissue next to the tumor, collected before any cancer treatment. The TCR sequence derives from a male donor at least 60 years old with stage I lung adenocarcinoma. For the CDR3, the DNA is TGTGCCTGGAGTGTTGGGACAGGGGAAACGGATACGCAGTATTTT. Protein: CAWSVGTGETDTQYF. Based on the CDR3 plus reference TRBV30 and TRBJ2-3, the full variable domain is SQTIHQWPATLVQPVGSPLSLECTVEGTSNPNLYWYRQAAGRGLQLLFYSVGIGQISSEVPQNLSASRPQDRQFILSSKKLLLSDSGFYLCAWSVGTGETDTQYFGPGTRLTVL.